This entry lists 29 T cell receptor beta chains sequenced from one sample in a study of CD4 and CD8 cells across lung adenocarcinoma regions. TCRdb used MiXCR to reprocess the PCR reads, holding one entry per CDR3 protein. The data contain approximately 12,000 distinct CDR3 sequences, about 56% of them singletons. Material: CD8+ T cells from the margin of a lung tumor. The receptors shown here come from a female donor with lung adenocarcinoma. The CD4 and CD8 labels of this study may be unreliable.

The chain carries TRBV11-3 and TRBJ2-4; TRBD2 agrees at 8 bases. The V segment lost 1 base and the J segment 3 bases; nucleotides outside the gene matches: 5. CDR3 length equals 16 residues. Germline-derived CDR1 and CDR2 are SGHNT and YENEEA. The CDR3: CASSLGGSGNKNIQYF. The CDR3 DNA reads TGTGCCAGCAGCTTAGGAGGTAGCGGGAACAAAAACATTCAGTACTTC.

This clonotype was detected only once. The genes are TRBV3-1 and TRBJ2-1, with D perhaps assigned TRBD1 or TRBD2 (5 bases each). The end of the DNA fits TRBJ2-5 better, so the J call may be wrong. The length of the CDR3 is 14 residues. Germline V gene data show CDR1 as LGHDT and CDR2 as YNNKEL (reference sequence). In nucleotides, the CDR3 is TGTGCCAGCGGGGGATCAAGAGCCCGAGGGACCCAGTACTTC. It specifies CASGGSRARGTQYF.

The gene calls are TRBV11-3 and TRBJ2-4; D is possibly TRBD2 (6 bases). This CDR3 is 15 amino acids long. The V end was cut by 5 bases, the J end by 13 bases, with 24 bases between. Germline-derived CDR1 and CDR2 are SGHNT and YENEEA. CDR3 nucleotides: TGTGCCAGCAGCCCGGGGCCGGGAGCCAAAAATACGCAGTACTTC. It encodes CASSPGPGAKNTQYF.

Many counts were recorded for this clonotype. The V gene is TRBV7-2, the J gene TRBJ2-7, with 11 bases aligning to TRBD2. CDR1 is SGHTA and CDR2 is FQGNSA in the germline V gene. This CDR3 spans 16 amino acids. After removal of 1 base from V and 5 bases from J, the junction contained 7 bases not matched to a gene. CDR3 protein: CASSLDSGGAGNEQYF. CDR3 DNA: TGTGCCAGCAGCTTAGATAGCGGGGGGGCAGGGAACGAGCAGTACTTC. The full variable domain, completed using reference TRBV7-2 and TRBJ2-7, is GAGVSQSPSNKVTEKGKDVELRCDPISGHTALYWYRQSLGQGLEFLIYFQGNSAPDKSGLPSDRFSAERTGGSVSTLTIQRTQQEDSAVYLCASSLDSGGAGNEQYFGPGTRLTVT.

At least ten counts were recorded for this clonotype. The chain employs TRBV6-1 and TRBJ2-1; 7 nucleotides line up with TRBD1. V lost 7 bases, J lost 8 bases, and 8 bases stayed unmatched. Germline V CDR1 and CDR2: MNHNS, SASEGT. The CDR3 covers 13 residues. DNA of the CDR3: TGTGCCAGCACCACACAGGGGTTGGATGAGCAGTTCTTC. Protein: CASTTQGLDEQFF.

The chain couples TRBV6-1 to TRBJ2-3, with TRBD1 matching 7 bases. The closer fit of TRBJ2-7 to the DNA end suggests the J call may be wrong. The germline CDR1 and CDR2 sequences are MNHNS and SASEGT. The CDR3 has 16 residues. DNA of the CDR3: TGTGCCAGCAGTCCTAGGGGGCTGCGAGCCACAGATACGCAGTACTTC. Translated: CASSPRGLRATDTQYF.

This chain connects TRBV6-1 to TRBJ2-5; TRBD1 matches 12 bases. Germline assignment: CDR1 MNHNS and CDR2 SASEGT. V was clipped by 6 bases and J by 5 bases; unmatched bases: 10. The length of the CDR3 is 16 residues. The CDR3 DNA reads TGTGCCAGCAGCGCCCGGGACAGGGGGCTAAGGGAGACCCAGTACTTC. Amino acids: CASSARDRGLRETQYF.

This clonotype showed up many times. This chain joins TRBV6-1 and TRBJ1-3, with 9 bases identical to TRBD1. CDR3 length equals 16 residues. V was clipped by 7 bases and J by 0 bases; unmatched bases: 7. Germline loops: CDR1 MNHNS, CDR2 SASEGT. Written as DNA, the CDR3 is TGTGCCAGCACCTCCCCGGGACAGGGCTCTGGAAACACCATATATTTT. Translation: CASTSPGQGSGNTIYF.

This clonotype was found many times. The V and J genes are TRBV4-1 and TRBJ1-2, with D uncertain. The CDR3 length is 15 residues. The V gene's germline CDR1 is MGHRA and CDR2 YSYEKL. Trimming removed 0 bases from V and 3 bases from J, with 11 bases in between. CDR3 nucleotide sequence: TGCGCCAGCAGCCAAGATAGAGCTTTCGACTATGGCTACACCTTC. This codes for CASSQDRAFDYGYTF.

The chain joins TRBV6-1 to TRBJ2-3, with D tentatively TRBD2 (7 bases). Gene TRBJ2-7 matches the end of the DNA better, so the J call may be wrong. CDR3 size: 15 residues. The germline CDR1 and CDR2 sequences are MNHNS and SASEGT. The CDR3 nucleotides read TGTGCCAGGGGGTACGGGGGGCGAGTCCCAGATACGCAGTACTTC. This codes for CARGYGGRVPDTQYF.

At least ten counts were recorded for this clonotype. The rearrangement uses TRBV7-2 and TRBJ1-1; D is perhaps TRBD1 (5 bases). The CDR3 runs to 14 residues. Germline values: CDR1 SGHTA, CDR2 FQGNSA. V was pared by 0 bases and J by 7 bases, with 12 bases between. The DNA for the CDR3 is TGTGCCAGCAGCTTAGCGGTTGGGGGGATTGAAGCTTTCTTT. It encodes CASSLAVGGIEAFF.

This clonotype was picked up a small number of times. The chain employs TRBV6-1 and TRBJ2-3, with 12 bases fitting TRBD2. Near its end, the DNA agrees better with TRBJ2-5, so the J call may be wrong. This CDR3 is built from 17 residues. Germline V gene sequence: CDR1 MNHNS, CDR2 SASEGT. CDR3 nucleotide sequence: TGTGCCAGCAGTGAACCCGGACTAGCGGGAAACAGGGAGACCCAGTACTTC. It encodes CASSEPGLAGNRETQYF.

The genes are TRBV6-1 and TRBJ2-2; D is possibly TRBD1 or TRBD2 (6 bases each). Trimming took 6 bases from V and 12 from J, leaving 23 bases between them. This CDR3 contains 15 residues. From germline, CDR1 is MNHNS and CDR2 SASEGT. CDR3 region: CASRHGGVNTGKLFF. CDR3 bases: TGTGCCAGCAGGCACGGGGGCGTGAACACCGGTAAGCTGTTTTTT.

This clonotype was detected many times. The chain has TRBV4-1 and TRBJ2-5, with D possibly matching TRBD1 (6 bases). The J call may be wrong; the DNA end is better matched by TRBJ2-7. Germline CDR1 and CDR2: MGHRA and YSYEKL. The CDR3 spans 15 residues. CDR3 amino acids: CASSQEGDTRYEQYF. The CDR3 nucleotides read TGCGCCAGCAGCCAAGAAGGGGACACACGCTACGAGCAGTACTTC.

The V and J genes are TRBV6-1 and TRBJ1-1; no clear D gene. Germline V gene sequence: CDR1 MNHNS, CDR2 SASEGT. Trimming removed 1 base from V and 8 bases from J, with 5 bases in between. This CDR3 region has 11 residues. CDR3 sequence (DNA): TGTGCCAGCAGTGAAGAGACCGAAGCTTTCTTT. Protein sequence: CASSEETEAFF.

This clonotype was detected ten times or more. This chain uses TRBV6-6 with TRBJ2-5, with 8 positions matching TRBD2. The J call may be mistaken, given a closer DNA end match to TRBJ2-7. The CDR3 contains 15 residues. Germline V gene lookup returns CDR1 MNHNY and CDR2 SVGAGI (reference sequence). In DNA form, the CDR3 reads TGTGCCAGCAGTTTGGGACTAGAGGGTACCTACGAGCAGTACTTC. Its translation: CASSLGLEGTYEQYF.

With regard to this clonotype: An end of the junction differs from the germline gene, which may be a read error. The V and J genes are TRBV10-2 and TRBJ2-3; possibly TRBD2 for D (5 bases). CDR1 is WSHSY and CDR2 is SAAADI in the germline V gene. This CDR3 has 15 amino acids. CDR3 DNA sequence: TGCGCCAGCAGAGATCTACTGGGAGCCAAAGATACGCAGTACTTT. Amino acid sequence: CASRDLLGAKDTQYF.

This clonotype showed up just a few times. This chain joins TRBV20-1 and TRBJ2-2; a possible D gene is TRBD2 (7 bases). This CDR3 comprises 14 residues. CDR1 and CDR2 (germline): DFQATT, SNEGSKA (reference sequence). In DNA form, the CDR3 reads TGCAGCCCTAGGGGGGGGCCGAACACCGGGGAGCTGTTTTTT. It specifies CSPRGGPNTGELFF.

This clonotype has a count of ten or more. The chain links TRBV6-5 to TRBJ1-2; no clear D gene. CDR3 length: 14 residues. The germline V gene has CDR1 MNHEY and CDR2 SVGAGI. V was clipped by 4 bases and J by 3 bases, with 12 bases between them. In DNA, the CDR3 is TGTGCCAGCAGTTCCGGGATCGCCGACTATGGCTACACCTTC. Translation gives CASSSGIADYGYTF.

The V and J genes are TRBV27 and TRBJ1-1; a weak D match, TRBD1 (5 bases). Trimming left V 2 bases short and J 1 base short, with 5 bases between. Germline V gene data show CDR1 as MNHEY and CDR2 as SMNVEV (reference sequence). This CDR3 contains 13 residues. CDR3 DNA sequence: TGTGCCAGCAGTTTACAGGGGAACACTGAAGCTTTCTTT. Its translation: CASSLQGNTEAFF.

This clonotype was observed a single time. The J gene is TRBJ2-3, the V gene TRBV12-3 or TRBV12-4, with 16 bases that match TRBD2. With V trimmed by 5 bases and J by 4 bases, 6 bases remained unmatched. CDR3 length: 17 residues. In DNA, the CDR3 is TGTGCCAGCAGTACGGGACTAGCGGGGGGGACGGCAGATACGCAGTATTTT. Translated: CASSTGLAGGTADTQYF.

Regarding this clonotype: At one end, the junction sequence differs from germline, possibly due to a read error. The CDR3: CAGSQGRDPDTQYF. The DNA of the CDR3 is TGTGCGGGCAGCCAAGGCCGTGACCCAGATACCCAGTATTTT. This chain links TRBV7-2 with TRBJ2-3, with D unresolved. The germline gives CDR1 SGHTA, CDR2 FQGNSA. The length of the CDR3 is 14 residues.

By sample fraction, this clonotype is medium-sized. The chain employs TRBV6-1 and TRBJ1-1; a possible D gene is TRBD1 (6 bases). The CDR3 is 13 residues long. Deletions cut 6 bases from V and 0 bases from J, with 8 bases between. Germline V lookup: CDR1 MNHNS, CDR2 SASEGT. CDR3 nucleotides: TGTGCCAGCAGCCGGACAGTGAACACTGAAGCTTTCTTT. Translated: CASSRTVNTEAFF.

This clonotype was found a few times. The V and J genes are TRBV7-2 and TRBJ1-2; unclear D gene. Looked up from germline, CDR1 is SGHTA and CDR2 is FQGNSA. V lost 0 bases and J 5 bases, leaving 13 bases between the germline ends. The CDR3 is 15 residues long. CDR3 loop: CASSLAAANYYGYTF. The CDR3 DNA reads as TGTGCCAGCAGCTTAGCAGCGGCGAATTATTATGGCTACACCTTC.

A note on this clonotype: The junction does not match germline at one end; this may be a read error. The chain uses TRBV6-5 and TRBJ2-4; the D gene is possibly TRBD2 (6 bases). The CDR3 totals 15 residues. The germline CDR1 and CDR2 sequences are MNHEY and SVGAGI. In DNA form, the CDR3 reads TGTGGCAGCAGTTCGGGGGAGAGAGGCAAAAACACGCAGTATTTC. This translates into CGSSSGERGKNTQYF.

V and J are TRBV6-1 and TRBJ2-3, with TRBD1 identical over 7 bases. The J call is doubtful: the DNA matches TRBJ2-7 better. The germline V gene encodes CDR1 MNHNS and CDR2 SASEGT. This CDR3 spans 16 amino acids. In DNA form, the CDR3 reads TGTGCCAGCAGTCCTAGGGGGCAGCCAGCCAAAGACACGCAGTACTTC. It encodes CASSPRGQPAKDTQYF.

The chain uses TRBV6-1 and TRBJ2-3; D might be TRBD1 (6 bases). The DNA end is a closer match to TRBJ2-7, so the J assignment may be wrong. Per germline, CDR1 MNHNS and CDR2 SASEGT. CDR3 length: 15 residues. The CDR3 here is CASSPRLGAKDTQYF. The DNA of the CDR3 is TGTGCCAGCAGTCCGAGGCTGGGGGCCAAAGATACGCAGTACTTC.

With regard to this clonotype: One end of the junction does not line up with germline, which may come from a read error. The V and J genes are TRBV12-3 or TRBV12-4 and TRBJ2-3; D might be TRBD1 (5 bases). The CDR3 consists of 13 residues. DNA for the CDR3: TGTGCCAGGGGGCTGTGTCCATCAGATACGCAGTACTTT. This sequence encodes CARGLCPSDTQYF.

The rearrangement uses TRBV6-1 and TRBJ2-3; D call uncertain. The end of the DNA fits TRBJ2-7 better, so the J call may be wrong. Looked up from germline, CDR1 is MNHNS and CDR2 is SASEGT. This CDR3 has 12 residues. The CDR3 region has the DNA TGTGCCGGCCTGAGAAGCACAAATACGCAGTACTTC. Protein: CAGLRSTNTQYF.